The rows below give T cell receptor beta chains drawn from one sample of a study of cytomegalovirus exposure and HLA in healthy donors. Repertoires were generated with immunoSEQ multiplex PCR, while TCRdb's copy carries only in-frame clones and drops some. Among approximately 150,000 clones listed, 73% were seen once. Sequenced material: PBMCs. The receptors shown here come from a woman aged 18-29 years in good health and CMV-seropositive. Both conserved end residues are part of each CDR3. D genes are given only for firm matches. Rows give clone size only sometimes, using once, few, many, or a class for an expanded clone.

CSASRATEAFF,TGCAGTGCTAGCAGGGCCACTGAAGCTTTCTTT,TRBV20-1,NA,NA,TRBJ1-1
CASSATGYDSGANVLTF,TGCGCCAGCAGCGCTACAGGGTACGACTCTGGGGCCAACGTCCTGACTTTC,TRBV5-1,NA,NA,TRBJ2-6
CAAGTGAYEQYF,TGTGCCGCCGGGACAGGGGCCTACGAGCAGTACTTC,TRBV10-3,NA,TRBD1,TRBJ2-7
CASSPEGMNYGYTF,TGTGCCAGCTCACCTGAGGGCATGAACTATGGCTACACCTTC,TRBV18,NA,NA,TRBJ1-2
CASSLSRNYGYTF,TGTGCCAGTAGTCTAAGCCGTAACTATGGCTACACCTTC,TRBV19,once,NA,TRBJ1-2
CAISRRGYEQYF,TGTGCCATCAGCCGTCGGGGCTACGAGCAGTACTTC,TRBV10-3,NA,NA,TRBJ2-7
CASSPGQDQPQHF,TGTGCCAGCTCACCAGGACAGGATCAGCCCCAGCATTTT,TRBV18,NA,TRBD1,TRBJ1-5
CASSPPERNTEAFF,TGTGCCAGCAGCCCCCCCGAGAGGAACACTGAAGCTTTCTTT,TRBV4-2,NA,NA,TRBJ1-1
CASSLGDRANDQPQHF,TGTGCCAGCAGCCTAGGAGACAGGGCCAATGATCAGCCCCAGCATTTT,TRBV7-8,few,TRBD1,TRBJ1-5
CSRAAGTEAFF,TGCAGCCGGGCTGCGGGGACTGAAGCTTTCTTT,TRBV20-1,once,NA,TRBJ1-1
CASSPAMRGGLFF,TGTGCCAGCAGCCCTGCCATGCGGGGAGGACTGTTTTTT,TRBV7-2,NA,NA,TRBJ1-4
CASSSRSKGGGRNYGYTF,TGTGCCAGCAGTTCGCGTAGTAAGGGAGGGGGTCGGAACTATGGCTACACCTTC,TRBV27,few,NA,TRBJ1-2
CASSPPGTSRTGELFF,TGTGCCAGCTCACCACCCGGGACTAGCCGCACCGGGGAGCTGTTTTTT,TRBV18,NA,TRBD2,TRBJ2-2
CASSSLAGSSYEQYF,TGTGCCAGCAGTTCACTAGCGGGGAGCTCCTACGAGCAGTACTTC,TRBV7-9,NA,TRBD2,TRBJ2-7
CASRVQGNSPLHF,TGTGCCAGTAGGGTCCAGGGAAATTCACCCCTCCACTTT,TRBV19,NA,NA,TRBJ1-6
CASSFNRGGDNYGYTF,TGTGCCAGCAGCTTTAACAGGGGCGGAGATAACTATGGCTACACCTTC,TRBV7-2,NA,TRBD1,TRBJ1-2
CASSQELGYGYTF,TGTGCCAGCAGCCAAGAACTTGGCTATGGCTACACCTTC,TRBV4-2,NA,NA,TRBJ1-2
CASSARDRGSNQPQHF,TGTGCCAGTAGTGCCCGGGACAGGGGTAGCAATCAGCCCCAGCATTTT,TRBV19,once,TRBD1,TRBJ1-5
CASSPPLGHSAEAFF,TGTGCCAGCAGTCCCCCGTTGGGCCACTCCGCTGAAGCTTTCTTT,TRBV27,NA,NA,TRBJ1-1
CASSTRTGDLAFF,TGTGCCAGCAGCACCCGGACAGGGGATCTAGCTTTCTTT,TRBV7-2,once,TRBD1,TRBJ1-1
CASSEAGEGNTEAFF,TGTGCCAGCAGTGAAGCCGGGGAGGGTAACACTGAAGCTTTCTTT,TRBV6-1,NA,NA,TRBJ1-1
CASSLGGWETQYF,TGTGCCAGCAGCTTAGGAGGATGGGAGACCCAGTACTTC,TRBV7-2,NA,NA,TRBJ2-5
CASRGGVARSPLTDTQYF,TGTGCCAGCAGAGGAGGGGTCGCTCGGTCACCCCTCACAGATACGCAGTATTTT,TRBV27,NA,NA,TRBJ2-3
CAWSAGNGYTF,TGTGCCTGGAGTGCGGGGAATGGCTACACCTTC,TRBV30,NA,NA,TRBJ1-2